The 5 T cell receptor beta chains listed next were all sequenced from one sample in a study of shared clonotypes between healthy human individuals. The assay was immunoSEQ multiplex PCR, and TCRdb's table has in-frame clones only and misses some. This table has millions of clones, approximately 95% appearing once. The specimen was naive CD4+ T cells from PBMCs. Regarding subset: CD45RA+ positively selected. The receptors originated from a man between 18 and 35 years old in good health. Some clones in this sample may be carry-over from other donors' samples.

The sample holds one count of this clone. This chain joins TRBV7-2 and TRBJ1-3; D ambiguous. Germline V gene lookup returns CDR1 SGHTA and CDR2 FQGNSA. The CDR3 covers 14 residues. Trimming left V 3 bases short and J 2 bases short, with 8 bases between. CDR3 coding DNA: TGTGCCAGCAGCTTGGGCTATCCTGGAAACACCATATATTTT. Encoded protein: CASSLGYPGNTIYF.

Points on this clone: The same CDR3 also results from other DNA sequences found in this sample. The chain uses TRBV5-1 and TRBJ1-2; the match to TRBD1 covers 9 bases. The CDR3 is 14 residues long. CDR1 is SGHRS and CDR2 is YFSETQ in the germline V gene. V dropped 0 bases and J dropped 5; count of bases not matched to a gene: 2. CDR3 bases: TGCGCCAGCAGCTTGGCCGGGACAGGGTATGGCTACACCTTC. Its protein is CASSLAGTGYGYTF. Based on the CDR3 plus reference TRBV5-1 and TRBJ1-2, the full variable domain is KAGVTQTPRYLIKTRGQQVTLSCSPISGHRSVSWYQQTPGQGLQFLFEYFSETQRNKGNFPGRFSGRQFSNSRSEMNVSTLELGDSALYLCASSLAGTGYGYTFGSGTRLTVV.

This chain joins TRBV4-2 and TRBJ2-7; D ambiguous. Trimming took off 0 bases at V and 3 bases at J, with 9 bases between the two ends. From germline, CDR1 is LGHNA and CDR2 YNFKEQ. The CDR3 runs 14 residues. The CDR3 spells CASSQDGPNYEQYF. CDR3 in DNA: TGTGCCAGCAGCCAAGATGGACCGAACTACGAGCAGTACTTC.

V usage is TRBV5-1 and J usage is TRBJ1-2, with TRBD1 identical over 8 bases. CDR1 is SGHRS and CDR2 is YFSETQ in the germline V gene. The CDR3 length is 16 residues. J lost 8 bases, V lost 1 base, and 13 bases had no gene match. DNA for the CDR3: TGCGCCAGCAGCTTGACCACGCAGGGGGCGTCCCCCGGCTACACCTTC. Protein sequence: CASSLTTQGASPGYTF.

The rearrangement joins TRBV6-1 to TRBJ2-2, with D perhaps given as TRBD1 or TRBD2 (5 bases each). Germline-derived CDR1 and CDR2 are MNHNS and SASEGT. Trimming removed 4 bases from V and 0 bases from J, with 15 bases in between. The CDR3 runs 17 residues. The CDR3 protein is CASSAYAGTANTGELFF. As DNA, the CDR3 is TGTGCCAGCAGTGCCTACGCCGGGACGGCGAACACCGGGGAGCTGTTTTTT.